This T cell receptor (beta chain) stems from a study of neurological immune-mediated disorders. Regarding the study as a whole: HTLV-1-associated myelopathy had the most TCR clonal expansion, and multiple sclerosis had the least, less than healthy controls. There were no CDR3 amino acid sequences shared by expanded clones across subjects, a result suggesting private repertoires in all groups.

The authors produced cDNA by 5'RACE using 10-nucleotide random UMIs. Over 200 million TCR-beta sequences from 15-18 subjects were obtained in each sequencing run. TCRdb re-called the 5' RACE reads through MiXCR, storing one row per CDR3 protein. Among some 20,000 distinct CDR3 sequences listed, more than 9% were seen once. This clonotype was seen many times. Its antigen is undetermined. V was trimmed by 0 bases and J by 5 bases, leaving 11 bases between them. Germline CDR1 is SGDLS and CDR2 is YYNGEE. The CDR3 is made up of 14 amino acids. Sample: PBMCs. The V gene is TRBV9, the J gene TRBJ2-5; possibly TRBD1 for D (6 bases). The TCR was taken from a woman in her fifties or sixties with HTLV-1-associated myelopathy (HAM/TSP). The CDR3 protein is CASSVGGPSETQYF. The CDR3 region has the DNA TGTGCCAGCAGCGTAGGGGGGCCGTCCGAGACCCAGTACTTC.